One and the same sample provided the 8 T cell receptor beta chains below, sequenced in a study of T cells expressing NK-cell markers. One entry per CDR3 protein, without DNA, is what TCRdb gives after re-calling the 5' RACE reads. With some 600,000 distinct CDR3 sequences in the sample, the ten largest clones hold about 3.6%. Sequencing input: blood T cells: a sorted CD56 or NKG2C T cell subset, CD4+ or CD8+ T cells, or bulk PBMC T cells (not recorded which). These receptors were taken from a man aged 18 to 29 in good health.

This sequence joins TRBV20-1 and TRBJ1-3. This CDR3 is 11 amino acids long. Germline CDR1 is DFQATT and CDR2 is SNEGSKA (reference sequence). CDR3 sequence reads: CSASPGDTIYF.

V and J are TRBV6-1 and TRBJ1-2; the D gene TCRdb calls, TRBD1, cannot be checked with no DNA. The CDR3 has 13 amino acids. CDR1 and CDR2 (germline): MNHNS, SASEGT. The CDR3 sequence: CASRAGTNYGYTF.

The chain joins TRBV20-1 to TRBJ1-2; TCRdb calls TRBD1, which cannot be checked without DNA. The germline gives CDR1 DFQATT, CDR2 SNEGSKA (reference sequence). The CDR3 runs 15 residues. The CDR3 loop reads CSAMGLGQGIGGYTF.

This sequence joins TRBV7-8 and TRBJ2-1. Germline V gene sequence: CDR1 SGHVS, CDR2 FQNEAQ. This CDR3 has 12 residues. CDR3 sequence reads: CASSFTPYEQFF.

The CDR3 here is CASSSAVYSGSFNEQFF. The rearrangement links TRBV5-6 to TRBJ2-1; absent DNA, TCRdb's TRBD2 call cannot be checked. Germline-derived CDR1 and CDR2 are SGHDT and YYEEEE. The CDR3 loop spans 17 amino acids.

The chain couples TRBV20-1 to TRBJ1-6; TCRdb selects TRBD1, and the lack of DNA leaves this call unchecked. The germline V gene encodes CDR1 DFQATT and CDR2 SNEGSKA (reference sequence). CDR3 length equals 13 residues. CDR3 protein: CSAYQRRGFPLHF.

This chain joins TRBV9 and TRBJ2-1; lacking DNA, the TRBD1 call made by TCRdb goes unchecked. This CDR3 has 13 amino acids. Germline V gene data show CDR1 as SGDLS and CDR2 as YYNGEE. CDR3 sequence reads: CASSTTGGDEQFF. Full variable domain (outside the CDR3, taken from reference TRBV9 and TRBJ2-1): DSGVTQTPKHLITATGQRVTLRCSPRSGDLSVYWYQQSLDQGLQFLIQYYNGEERAKGNILERFSAQQFPDLHSELNLSSLELGDSALYFCASSTTGGDEQFFGPGTRLTVL.

The rearrangement uses TRBV6-2 or TRBV6-3 and TRBJ2-4; TCRdb designates TRBD1, a call that cannot be tested without DNA. Per the germline V gene, CDR1 is MNHEY and CDR2 is SVGEGT. This CDR3 is 15 amino acids long. The CDR3 region is CASSYKGDRGNIQYF.